This TCR beta chain is drawn from a study of breast tumors, draining lymph nodes, adjacent tissues. The study, taken as a whole, reports: Luminal-like breast cancer showed significantly higher tumor–nontumor repertoire similarity than basal-like. Most tumor T cells seemingly derive from lymph node, then expand in tumor. Tumor repertoires ranked between lymph nodes and nontumor tissue in diversity, with V and J gene preferences.

This clonotype has a count of ten or more. No antigen is known for it. TCRdb analysed the multiplex PCR reads with MiXCR anew, one entry per CDR3 protein. The table records about 110,000 distinct CDR3 sequences, roughly 29% of them present only once. V shed 1 base and J shed 0 bases, with 9 bases lying between them. The CDR3 totals 16 residues. Germline V gives CDR1 SGHTA, CDR2 FQGTGA. Breast cancer patients provided tissue from their axillary draining lymph nodes. J is TRBJ2-2 and V is TRBV7-3, with no clear D. Sequenced material: axillary lymph node tissue. The source of this sequence is a female donor with breast cancer. Some clones in this sample may be carry-over from other donors' samples. CDR3 in DNA: TGTGCCAGCAGCTTAATGAGAGGAACGAACACCGGGGAGCTGTTTTTT. The encoded protein is CASSLMRGTNTGELFF.